A selection of T cell receptor beta chains follows, all from one sample in a study of T cell responses to AZD1222 COVID-19 vaccine. Only in-frame clones appear in the TCRdb table, and some are missing; sequencing was by immunoSEQ multiplex PCR. The repertoire holds over 150,000 clones, with 70% to 90% as singletons. This material consisted of peripheral blood, taken 28 days after the second AZD1222 dose. The receptor set was obtained from an adult who received the AZD1222 COVID-19 vaccine. Each CDR3 is given with its conserved first and last residue. Fields, in order: J gene, D gene, clone size, V gene, CDR3 protein, CDR3 DNA. A D gene is named only where the DNA matches it firmly. Size is omitted from some rows. Given values are once, few, many or a class for expanded clones.

>TRBJ1-4|NA|NA|TRBV24-1
CATSDFLGAGEKLFF
TGTGCCACCAGTGATTTTCTAGGGGCCGGGGAAAAACTGTTTTTT
>TRBJ1-2|NA|NA|TRBV5-4
CASSSTRVYGYTF
TGTGCCAGCAGTTCGACGAGGGTCTATGGCTACACCTTC
>TRBJ2-5|TRBD2|NA|TRBV2
CASSDGGGETQYF
TGTGCCAGCAGTGATGGGGGGGGAGAGACCCAGTACTTC
>TRBJ2-2|NA|NA|TRBV6-5
CASKLTGDRAGELFF
TGTGCCAGCAAACTAACGGGGGACCGGGCCGGGGAGCTGTTTTTT
>TRBJ2-3|NA|NA|TRBV12-3/TRBV12-4
CASRVRTDTQYF
TGTGCCAGCAGGGTACGCACAGATACGCAGTATTTT
>TRBJ1-4|NA|few|TRBV6-1
CASSEGVWTEEKLFF
TGTGCCAGCAGTGAAGGGGTTTGGACAGAGGAAAAACTGTTTTTT
>TRBJ1-5|TRBD1|NA|TRBV23-1
CARSFKWRDRVRQPQHF
TGCGCCAGGTCGTTTAAGTGGAGGGACAGGGTAAGGCAGCCCCAGCATTTT
>TRBJ1-2|NA|NA|TRBV5-1
CASSLGFEGSGYTF
TGCGCCAGCAGCTTGGGGTTTGAGGGGTCTGGCTACACCTTC
>TRBJ2-7|NA|NA|TRBV7-6
CASSLEAGSNYEQYF
TGTGCCAGCAGCTTAGAGGCGGGATCTAACTACGAGCAGTACTTC
>TRBJ1-6|NA|NA|TRBV7-3
CASSLWPGTYNSPLHF
TGTGCCAGCAGCTTATGGCCAGGAACCTATAATTCACCCCTCCACTTT
>TRBJ1-1|TRBD1|NA|TRBV18
CASFRDRLIDAEAFF
TGTGCCAGCTTTAGGGACAGACTAATAGACGCTGAAGCTTTCTTT
>TRBJ2-7|TRBD1|few|TRBV2
CASKAPGQGSEQYF
TGTGCCAGCAAAGCACCGGGACAGGGGAGCGAGCAGTACTTC
>TRBJ1-1|NA|few|TRBV30
CAWSFLPLNTEAFF
TGTGCCTGGAGTTTCCTTCCATTGAACACTGAAGCTTTCTTT
>TRBJ1-2|TRBD1|NA|TRBV4-1
CASSQGRGRGYGYTF
TGCGCCAGCAGCCAGGGGAGGGGGCGGGGCTATGGCTACACCTTC
>TRBJ1-5|NA|NA|TRBV10-3
CAISESRDDSQPQHF
TGTGCCATCAGTGAGTCCCGGGACGATAGTCAGCCCCAGCATTTT
>TRBJ1-3|NA|NA|TRBV7-9
CASSLASGNTIYF
TGTGCCAGCAGCTTAGCTTCTGGAAACACCATATATTTT
>TRBJ1-1|NA|NA|TRBV5-6
CASSSRGTEAFF
TGTGCCAGCAGCTCCAGAGGCACTGAAGCTTTCTTT
>TRBJ1-5|NA|NA|TRBV18
CASSPTGAGNQPQHF
TGTGCCAGCTCACCCACGGGGGCTGGGAATCAGCCCCAGCATTTT
>TRBJ1-3|NA|NA|TRBV4-2
CASSQDRWGDGNTIYF
TGTGCCAGCAGCCAAGATCGCTGGGGGGATGGAAACACCATATATTTT
>TRBJ1-6|TRBD1|NA|TRBV4-3
CASSQERGLNSPLHF
TGCGCCAGCAGCCAAGAAAGGGGGCTTAATTCACCCCTCCACTTT
>TRBJ2-5|NA|NA|TRBV29-1
CSVGSNQETQYF
TGCAGCGTTGGAAGCAACCAAGAGACCCAGTACTTC
>TRBJ1-2|NA|NA|TRBV5-8
CASSRTVFGYTF
TGTGCCAGCAGCCGGACAGTATTCGGCTACACCTTC
>TRBJ1-5|TRBD1|NA|TRBV6-5
CASEQGASNQPQHF
TGTGCCAGCGAACAGGGGGCGAGCAATCAGCCCCAGCATTTT
>TRBJ1-2|TRBD1|NA|TRBV7-2
CASSLGGQANRAGYTF
TGTGCCAGCAGCTTAGGGGGACAGGCCAATCGAGCGGGCTACACCTTC
>TRBJ1-6|TRBD1|NA|TRBV7-9
CASSPGGGNSPLHF
TGTGCCAGCAGCCCAGGGGGGGGGAATTCACCCCTCCACTTT
>TRBJ1-5|NA|NA|TRBV19
CASSLAGLNNQPQHF
TGTGCCAGTAGTCTCGCCGGGCTGAACAATCAGCCCCAGCATTTT
>TRBJ1-6|NA|NA|TRBV5-8
CASSLVVTQYSPLHF
TGTGCCAGCAGCTTGGTGGTCACGCAGTATTCACCCCTCCACTTT
>TRBJ1-2|NA|NA|TRBV19
CASSISRVGYGYTF
TGTGCCAGTAGTATCAGTCGGGTCGGCTATGGCTACACCTTC
>TRBJ2-3|NA|NA|TRBV14
CASSQEYLGDTQYF
TGTGCCAGCAGCCAAGAATATCTGGGAGATACGCAGTATTTT
>TRBJ2-7|NA|NA|TRBV27
CASSPGTPITYEQYF
TGTGCCAGCAGTCCCGGGACTCCCATAACCTACGAGCAGTACTTC
>TRBJ2-1|TRBD2|once|TRBV7-9
CASSRSIAGGNEQFF
TGTGCCAGCAGTCGCTCAATAGCGGGGGGGAATGAGCAGTTCTTC
>TRBJ2-3|NA|NA|TRBV6-5
CASMRGPADTQYF
TGTGCCAGCATGAGGGGTCCGGCAGATACGCAGTATTTT
>TRBJ2-2|NA|NA|TRBV7-9
CASSQLGTGELFF
TGTGCCAGCAGCCAACTGGGCACCGGGGAGCTGTTTTTT
>TRBJ2-7|TRBD1|NA|TRBV10-3
CAIRQGDEQYF
TGTGCCATCAGGCAGGGGGACGAGCAGTACTTC
>TRBJ2-5|NA|NA|TRBV11-2
CASSPLRQDQETQYF
TGTGCCAGCAGCCCCCTCCGACAAGACCAAGAGACCCAGTACTTC
>TRBJ1-6|NA|NA|TRBV30
CAWRRPQGDNSPLHF
TGTGCCTGGAGACGTCCTCAAGGGGATAATTCACCCCTCCACTTT
>TRBJ2-1|TRBD2|NA|TRBV5-8
CASSPLAGGVHEQFF
TGTGCCAGCAGCCCTTTAGCGGGGGGGGTCCATGAGCAGTTCTTC
>TRBJ1-2|NA|NA|TRBV10-3
CAISESVFGYTF
TGTGCCATCAGTGAGTCAGTTTTTGGCTACACCTTC
>TRBJ1-5|NA|NA|TRBV5-6
CASSLYLGGAGNQPQHF
TGTGCCAGCAGCTTGTATCTGGGGGGCGCGGGCAATCAGCCCCAGCATTTT
>TRBJ1-2|NA|NA|TRBV30
CARTIQGNYGYTF
TGTGCCCGGACGATCCAGGGTAACTATGGCTACACCTTC
>TRBJ2-1|NA|NA|TRBV11-2
CASSLAGVENEQFF
TGTGCCAGCAGCTTAGCGGGGGTGGAGAATGAGCAGTTCTTC
>TRBJ2-7|NA|once|TRBV7-2
CASSPITGDEQYF
TGTGCCAGCAGCCCTATAACCGGGGACGAGCAGTACTTC
>TRBJ1-1|NA|NA|TRBV9
CASSVSGQNTEAFF
TGTGCCAGCAGCGTATCCGGACAGAACACTGAAGCTTTCTTT
>TRBJ1-2|NA|NA|TRBV5-6
CASSLAPTREGYGYTF
TGTGCCAGCAGCTTGGCTCCAACCCGGGAGGGCTATGGCTACACCTTC
>TRBJ1-6|NA|NA|TRBV12-3/TRBV12-4
CASSDTDNSPLHF
TGTGCCAGCAGTGATACTGATAATTCACCCCTCCACTTT
>TRBJ2-3|NA|NA|TRBV3-1/TRBV3-2
CASSETARNSDTQYF
TGTGCCAGCAGCGAGACGGCAAGGAACTCGGATACGCAGTATTTT
>TRBJ2-2|NA|NA|TRBV7-9
CASSPDSPRNTGELFF
TGTGCCAGCAGCCCGGACTCCCCCAGGAACACCGGGGAGCTGTTTTTT
>TRBJ1-1|TRBD1|few|TRBV4-3
CASSQDTRTGDTEAFF
TGCGCCAGCAGCCAAGATACGAGGACAGGGGACACTGAAGCTTTCTTT
>TRBJ1-2|NA|few|TRBV5-1
CASSLDGQNNGYTF
TGCGCCAGCAGCTTGGACGGACAGAACAATGGCTACACCTTC
>TRBJ1-2|NA|NA|TRBV30
CASRTDANLDGYTF
TGTGCCTCCCGGACAGATGCGAACCTTGATGGCTACACCTTC
>TRBJ2-1|TRBD2|NA|TRBV5-1
CASSLGGLAGESGHNEQFF
TGCGCCAGCAGCCTGGGCGGACTAGCGGGAGAAAGCGGGCACAATGAGCAGTTCTTC
>TRBJ1-2|TRBD1|once|TRBV3-1/TRBV3-2
CASNDRGRAHGYTF
TGTGCCAGCAATGACAGGGGGAGGGCCCATGGCTACACCTTC